This TCR beta chain was documented in a study of cytomegalovirus exposure and HLA in healthy donors. Study-level information: In a later analysis, the 90 to 150 validation repertoires were reported to have used the same platform as the 666 first-cohort repertoires. Study-level points and caveats: The majority of TCR sequences were rare, yet some public TCRs appeared in many donors. Investigators reported fewer than 200 TCR beta chains as tied to cytomegalovirus.

Profiling relied on immunoSEQ multiplex PCR, and the TCRdb table lists in-frame clones only, not all of them. This sample yields about 60,000 clones, of which over 85% are seen a single time; 1% to 1.2% belongs to the top ten. CDR1 is SGHTA, CDR2 FQGNSA, per germline. The V and J ends lost 5 bases and 10 bases respectively, with 12 bases between them. This CDR3 spans 12 amino acids. Comment on this clone: No antigen is known for it.

This chain uses TRBV7-2 with TRBJ2-1; D is possibly TRBD1 (5 bases). The sequence was collected from a man between 18 and 35 years old in good health and CMV-seronegative. The specimen was PBMCs. The DNA for the CDR3 is TGTGCCAGCAGCAGCTCAGGGTTCGAGCAGTTCTTC. Its translation: CASSSSGFEQFF.